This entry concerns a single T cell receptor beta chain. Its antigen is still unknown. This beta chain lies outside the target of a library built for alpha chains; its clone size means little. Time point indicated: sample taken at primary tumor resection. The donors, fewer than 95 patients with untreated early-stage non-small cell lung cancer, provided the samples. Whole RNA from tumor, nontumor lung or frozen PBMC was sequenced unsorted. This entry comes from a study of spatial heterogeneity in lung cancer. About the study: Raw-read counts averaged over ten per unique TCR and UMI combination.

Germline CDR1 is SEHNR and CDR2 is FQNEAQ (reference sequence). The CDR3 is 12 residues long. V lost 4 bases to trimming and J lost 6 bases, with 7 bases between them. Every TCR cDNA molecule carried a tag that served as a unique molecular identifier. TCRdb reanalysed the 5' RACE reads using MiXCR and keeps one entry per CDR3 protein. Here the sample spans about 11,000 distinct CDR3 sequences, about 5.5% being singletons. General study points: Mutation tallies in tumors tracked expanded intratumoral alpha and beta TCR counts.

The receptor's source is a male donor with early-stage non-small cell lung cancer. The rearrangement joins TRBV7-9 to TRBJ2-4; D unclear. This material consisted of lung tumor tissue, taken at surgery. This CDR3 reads CASSSNGNIQYF. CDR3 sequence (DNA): TGTGCCAGCAGCTCCAATGGAAACATTCAGTACTTC.